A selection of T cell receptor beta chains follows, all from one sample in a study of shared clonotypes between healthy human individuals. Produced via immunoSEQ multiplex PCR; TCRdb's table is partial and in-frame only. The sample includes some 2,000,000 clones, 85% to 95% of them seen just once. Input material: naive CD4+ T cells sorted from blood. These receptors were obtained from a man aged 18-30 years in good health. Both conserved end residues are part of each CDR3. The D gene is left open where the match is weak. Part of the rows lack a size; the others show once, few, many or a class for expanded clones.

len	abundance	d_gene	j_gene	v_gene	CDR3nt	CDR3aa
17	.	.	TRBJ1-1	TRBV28	TGTGCCAGCAGTTTACCTGAGGACAGCTTTATGAACACTGAAGCTTTCTTT	CASSLPEDSFMNTEAFF
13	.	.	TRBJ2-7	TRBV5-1	TGCGCCAGCAGCCTTTTAGGCTCCTACGAGCAGTACTTC	CASSLLGSYEQYF
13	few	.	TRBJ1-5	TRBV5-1	TGCGCCAGCAGCTTGGCCGGGGATCAGCCCCAGCATTTT	CASSLAGDQPQHF
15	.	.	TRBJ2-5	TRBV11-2	TGTGCCAGCAGCTTGGAGGCTGGGAGGCAAGAGACCCAGTACTTC	CASSLEAGRQETQYF
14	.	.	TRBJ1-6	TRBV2	TGTGCCAGCAGGGCAGGGGAAGGGATTTCACCCCTCCACTTT	CASRAGEGISPLHF
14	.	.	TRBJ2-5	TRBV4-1	TGCGCCAGCAGCCAAACAGGAGGCCAAGAGACCCAGTACTTC	CASSQTGGQETQYF
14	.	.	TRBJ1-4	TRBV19	TGTGCCAGTAGTATTCGAGGACCGGGGGAAAAACTGTTTTTT	CASSIRGPGEKLFF
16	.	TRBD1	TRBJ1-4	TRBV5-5	TGTGCCAGCAGCTTGGGAGGGACAGTAACTAATGAAAAACTGTTTTTT	CASSLGGTVTNEKLFF
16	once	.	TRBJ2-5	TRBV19	TGTGCCAGTAGCCAGACAAAGGGGGTGCGTCAAGAGACCCAGTACTTC	CASSQTKGVRQETQYF
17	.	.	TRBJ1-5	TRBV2	TGTGCCAGCAGTTTTGGGACCCCAATTATTAGCAATCAGCCCCAGCATTTT	CASSFGTPIISNQPQHF
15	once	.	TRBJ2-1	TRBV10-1	TGCGCCAGCAGTGATTGGGGACGCTCCTACAATGAGCAGTTCTTC	CASSDWGRSYNEQFF
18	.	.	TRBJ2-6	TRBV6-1	TGTGCCAGCAGTGGTCCGGCAGGGAGCTCTGCTGGGGCCAACGTCCTGACTTTC	CASSGPAGSSAGANVLTF
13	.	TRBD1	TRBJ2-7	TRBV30	TGTGCCTGGAGCCCGGACAGGGGCTACGAGCAGTACTTC	CAWSPDRGYEQYF
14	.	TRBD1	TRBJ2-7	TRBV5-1	TGCGCCAGCAGCTTGGGGACAGGGCCCTACGAGCAGTACTTC	CASSLGTGPYEQYF
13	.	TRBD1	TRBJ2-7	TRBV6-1	TGTGCCATCTGTCGGGACAGAACCTACGAGCAGTACTTC	CAICRDRTYEQYF
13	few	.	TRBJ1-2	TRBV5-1	TGCGCCAGCAGCTTGTCTTCTAACTATGGCTACACCTTC	CASSLSSNYGYTF
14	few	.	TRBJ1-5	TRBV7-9	TGTGCCAGCAGCTTAGAGGGTAGCAATCAGCCCCAGCATTTT	CASSLEGSNQPQHF
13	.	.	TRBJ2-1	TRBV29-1	TGCAGCGTTGAATCCAGGACAGACAATGAGCAGTTCTTC	CSVESRTDNEQFF
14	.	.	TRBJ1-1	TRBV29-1	TGCAGCGTTGGAGCCGAGCCAATGAACACTGAAGCTTTCTTT	CSVGAEPMNTEAFF
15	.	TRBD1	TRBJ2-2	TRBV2	TGTGCCAGTGGGATTCAGGGGGCGCCGACCGGGGAGCTGTTTTTT	CASGIQGAPTGELFF
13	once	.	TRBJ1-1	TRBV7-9	TGTGCCAGCAGCCCTCTGCTGAACACTGAAGCTTTCTTT	CASSPLLNTEAFF
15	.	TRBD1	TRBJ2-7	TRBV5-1	TGCGCCAGCAGCAAAATGACAGGGGGAATCTACGAGCAGTACTTC	CASSKMTGGIYEQYF